This T cell receptor beta chain was found in a study of vaccination and CD4 T cells after COVID-19. At the level of the study: Cells received overlapping spike peptides from SARS-CoV-2, HCoV-NL63, HCoV-OC43 and HCoV-229E as stimulation.

Sequencing of cultured CD4+ T cell DNA used the Oncomine TCR Beta short-read assay. One entry per CDR3 protein, called by TCRdb with MiXCR from the PCR reads. The data contain about 21,000 distinct CDR3 sequences, about 44% of them singletons. This clonotype has only a few counts. Antigen: not known. Regarding treatment: approximately 9-day PBMC culture with coronavirus spike peptide pools or control peptides (ViraFEST assay). The CDR3 spans 16 residues. CDR1 and CDR2 from the germline V gene are SGHNT and YYREEE (reference sequence). The V and J ends lost 4 bases and 5 bases, in that order; junction bases with no gene match: 12.

The clonotype comes from a human donor who had recovered from COVID-19. The V and J genes are TRBV5-4 and TRBJ2-5; 9 bases align to TRBD2. This material consisted of CD4+ T cells from blood, cultured in vitro, taken before SARS-CoV-2 vaccination. The CDR3 here is CASSLGLASLGETQYF. CDR3 sequence (DNA): TGTGCCAGCAGCCTAGGACTAGCGTCATTAGGGGAGACCCAGTACTTC.